The 10 T cell receptor beta chains below come from one sample, sequenced in a study of blood T cell repertoires in COVID-19. Profiled with immunoSEQ multiplex PCR; TCRdb holds only in-frame clones, not every one. The sample records about 140,000 clones, about 76% being singletons. The sample comprised peripheral blood. All receptors come from a man older than 75 with acute or convalescent COVID-19.

The rearrangement links TRBV24-1 to TRBJ2-1; D gene uncertain. Trimming took off 5 bases at V and 7 bases at J, with 11 bases between the two ends. The germline V gene encodes CDR1 KGHDR and CDR2 SFDVKD. This CDR3 has 13 amino acids. CDR3 DNA sequence: TGTGCCACCAGTGTCGGGTCGCTAAATGAGCAGTTCTTC. It is translated as CATSVGSLNEQFF.

In its sample, this clone was seen once. V and J are TRBV28 and TRBJ2-5; tentative D call: TRBD1 (6 bases). V was cut by 0 bases and J by 1 base, with 6 bases left in between. Looked up from germline, CDR1 is MDHEN and CDR2 is SYDVKM. The CDR3 is made up of 14 amino acids. The CDR3: CASSLWDSQETQYF. The CDR3 DNA sequence: TGTGCCAGCAGTTTATGGGACAGCCAAGAGACCCAGTACTTC.

This sequence joins TRBV7-6 and TRBJ2-5; TRBD1 aligns across 8 bases. Germline V gene data show CDR1 as SGHVS and CDR2 as FNYEAQ. V gave up 2 bases and J gave up 5 bases; unmatched junction bases: 19. This CDR3 region has 19 residues. Written as DNA, the CDR3 is TGTGCCAGCAGCTTATCCTCGAACCCTCCGGGACAGGTTTCTGAGACCCAGTACTTC. This translates into CASSLSSNPPGQVSETQYF.

This chain uses TRBV6-1 with TRBJ1-4, with 8 positions matching TRBD1. J lost 5 bases, V lost 3 bases, and 8 bases had no gene match. The CDR3 loop spans 16 amino acids. Per germline, CDR1 MNHNS and CDR2 SASEGT. CDR3 sequence reads: CASSEPPRTGNEKLFF. For the CDR3, the DNA is TGTGCCAGCAGTGAGCCCCCCCGGACAGGGAATGAAAAACTGTTTTTT.

Concerning this clone itself: Other DNA sequences in the same sample also yield this CDR3. The rearrangement joins TRBV5-4 to TRBJ1-4; TRBD1 aligns across 7 bases. V gave up 4 bases and J gave up 3 bases; unmatched junction bases: 3. CDR3 length equals 14 residues. Germline V gene data show CDR1 as SGHNT and CDR2 as YYREEE (reference sequence). Here the CDR3 reads CASSPGGSNEKLFF. The CDR3 DNA reads TGTGCCAGCAGCCCAGGGGGATCTAATGAAAAACTGTTTTTT.

The chain carries TRBV7-9 and TRBJ2-3; D is uncertain. V lost 1 base to trimming and J lost 0 bases, with 14 bases between them. CDR1 is SEHNR and CDR2 is FQNEAQ in the germline V gene (reference sequence). The CDR3 is 17 residues long. The CDR3 spells CASSLGFSVTSTDTQYF. The CDR3 nucleotides are TGTGCCAGCAGCTTAGGGTTCTCCGTAACTAGCACAGATACGCAGTATTTT.

J is TRBJ2-7 and V is TRBV6-5, with a tentative D call TRBD1 (6 bases). The V gene lost 6 bases and the J gene lost 4 bases, with 16 bases spanning the gap. The CDR3 sequence is 14 residues long. Germline V lookup: CDR1 MNHEY, CDR2 SVGAGI. The CDR3 nucleotides are TGTGCCAGCAGAGTACAGGGAAGTGGGTACGAGCAGTACTTC. It translates to CASRVQGSGYEQYF.

The chain combines TRBV12-3 or TRBV12-4 with TRBJ1-1; D perhaps matches TRBD1 (6 bases). The CDR3 runs 13 residues. V was clipped by 8 bases and J by 0 bases, with 10 bases between them. CDR3 protein: CASHRAMNTEAFF. The CDR3 DNA reads TGTGCCAGCCACAGGGCAATGAACACTGAAGCTTTCTTT.

The chain couples TRBV7-8 to TRBJ2-5, with 10 positions matching TRBD1. Germline trimming cut 3 bases from V and 3 bases from J; bases unmatched to any gene: 7. The length of the CDR3 is 16 residues. Germline values: CDR1 SGHVS, CDR2 FQNEAQ. Here the CDR3 DNA reads TGTGCCAGCAGCTTCCCCCGGACAGGGGGAGAAGAGACCCAGTACTTC. Translating it yields CASSFPRTGGEETQYF.

The chain employs TRBV7-2 and TRBJ2-7; D gene unclear. Germline CDR1 is SGHTA and CDR2 is FQGNSA. The length of the CDR3 is 13 residues. V was trimmed by 3 bases and J by 5 bases, leaving 11 bases between them. The DNA of the CDR3 is TGTGCCAGCAGCTTCGAGAGAGGCAACGAGCAGTACTTC. This encodes CASSFERGNEQYF.